These T cell receptor beta chains were read from a single sample in a study of T-cell reconstitution after alpha-beta-depleted transplantation in children. From the PCR reads, TCRdb called clonotypes with MiXCR, one entry per CDR3 protein. The table records about 980,000 distinct CDR3 sequences, 25% to 35% of them present only once. The material was PBMCs, mostly from graft donor cells, obtained 360 days after TCRalphabeta/CD19-depleted stem cell transplant. Source of these receptors: a boy younger than two who had a stem cell transplant for SCID, so the T cells may come from the graft donor. Both conserved end residues are part of each CDR3. Each record gives: V gene, J gene, clone size, D gene, CDR3 DNA, CDR3 protein. A D gene is named only where the DNA matches it firmly. Rows may omit the clone size; those that give it use once, few, many or a size class.

TRBV29-1	TRBJ2-3	many	NA	TGCAGCGTTTGGACACTCTACACAGATACGCAGTATTTT	CSVWTLYTDTQYF
TRBV12-3/TRBV12-4	TRBJ2-5	few	TRBD2	TGTGCCAGCAGTTTACCGCGGGCGGGGGAAGAGACCCAGTACTTC	CASSLPRAGEETQYF
TRBV29-1	TRBJ2-5	few	NA	TGCAGCGTTGGCCACGGGACCTCCGGCGGGACCCAGTACTTC	CSVGHGTSGGTQYF
TRBV9	TRBJ2-2	NA	TRBD1	TGTGCCAGCAGCGGACCGACAGGGGGGGGGAACACCGGGGAGCTGTTTTTT	CASSGPTGGGNTGELFF
TRBV6-2/TRBV6-3	TRBJ2-5	NA	TRBD1	TGTGCCAGCAGTTACGATGACAGGGCCCAAGAGACCCAGTACTTC	CASSYDDRAQETQYF
TRBV27	TRBJ1-1	NA	NA	TGTGCCAGCAGCGCGACGGGGGGCTGGCTGAACACTGAAGCTTTCTTT	CASSATGGWLNTEAFF
TRBV6-5	TRBJ2-7	NA	NA	TGTGCCAGCAGTTACTCGGCAGGGGGGCTTGGATACGAGCAGTACTTC	CASSYSAGGLGYEQYF
TRBV7-3	TRBJ2-1	few	NA	TGTGCCAGCAGCCAAACGCAGAGCTCCTACAATGAGCAGTTCTTC	CASSQTQSSYNEQFF
TRBV30	TRBJ1-1	NA	NA	TGTGCCAGTCGTCCTGAAGCTTTCTTT	CASRPEAFF
TRBV5-1	TRBJ1-1	many	NA	TGCGCCAGCAGGGAAGCTTTCTTT	CASREAFF
TRBV12-3/TRBV12-4	TRBJ2-4	NA	NA	TGTGCCAGCAGTTTGTGGGGGCCGGGCAAAAACATTCAGTACTTC	CASSLWGPGKNIQYF
TRBV7-2	TRBJ1-5	once	NA	TGTGCCAGCAGCTTAGGGCGGGGGGATCAGCCCCAGCATTTT	CASSLGRGDQPQHF
TRBV6-2/TRBV6-3	TRBJ2-5	few	TRBD1	TGTGCCAGCAGCCGACAGGGGTCCAGGGAGACCCAGTACTTC	CASSRQGSRETQYF
TRBV20-1	TRBJ2-1	few	TRBD1	TGCAGTGCGACAGGGGGGTCCGTCAATGAGCAGTTCTTC	CSATGGSVNEQFF
TRBV29-1	TRBJ2-7	NA	TRBD2	TGCAGCGTTGCGCTCCACTCTAGCGGATCCTACGAGCAGTACTTC	CSVALHSSGSYEQYF
TRBV4-1	TRBJ2-1	NA	NA	TGCGCCAGCAGCCAATCCGACCAGTACAATGAGCAGTTCTTC	CASSQSDQYNEQFF
TRBV12-3/TRBV12-4	TRBJ1-5	NA	NA	TGTGCCAGCAGTTACCAGGGATGGAGTCAGCCCCAGCATTTT	CASSYQGWSQPQHF
TRBV5-5	TRBJ2-3	few	NA	TGTGCCAGCAGCTCGGTCTGGCCAGATACGCAGTATTTT	CASSSVWPDTQYF
TRBV6-5	TRBJ2-4	NA	TRBD2	TGTGCCAGCAGTTATTTGCCTAAAACGACGGGGGGGAAAAACATTCAGTACTTC	CASSYLPKTTGGKNIQYF
TRBV3-1	TRBJ1-1	few	NA	TGTGCCAGCAGCCAAGGACGGAATTACAGGAACACTGAAGCTTTCTTT	CASSQGRNYRNTEAFF
TRBV2	TRBJ2-2	few	TRBD1	TGTGCCAGTCACAGGGGGGTCACCGGGGAGCTGTTTTTT	CASHRGVTGELFF
TRBV6-1	TRBJ2-3	NA	TRBD2	TGTGCAACGAAGCGGGGCTACACAGATACGCAGTATTTT	CATKRGYTDTQYF
TRBV5-1	TRBJ2-2	NA	TRBD2	TGCGCCAGCAGCCGTAGCGGGGGGTTTCGCACCGGGGAGCTGTTTTTT	CASSRSGGFRTGELFF
TRBV20-1	TRBJ2-3	few	NA	TGCAGTGCTGCCCCCCAGCCCGGTCAGGAAGATACGCAGTATTTT	CSAAPQPGQEDTQYF
TRBV12-3/TRBV12-4	TRBJ2-1	few	TRBD1	TGTGCCAGCAGTCCATGGGGACAGGGAGGTGAGCAGTTCTTC	CASSPWGQGGEQFF
TRBV5-8	TRBJ1-5	few	NA	TGTGCCAGCAGCTTGGGGCGGGAAAACTACAATCAGCCCCAGCATTTT	CASSLGRENYNQPQHF
TRBV5-6	TRBJ2-1	NA	TRBD2	TGTGCCAGCAGCATCGGGACTAGCGGGGCGTTATACAATGAGCAGTTCTTC	CASSIGTSGALYNEQFF
TRBV2	TRBJ2-3	NA	NA	TGTGCCAGCACGACGGGGGCCGGCACAGATACGCAGTATTTT	CASTTGAGTDTQYF
TRBV2	TRBJ1-4	NA	NA	TGTGCCAGCAGTGATTGGGGGGCGAATGAAAAACTGTTTTTT	CASSDWGANEKLFF
TRBV27	TRBJ2-2	many	NA	TGTGCCACCTCCGGGACCGGGGAGCTGTTTTTT	CATSGTGELFF